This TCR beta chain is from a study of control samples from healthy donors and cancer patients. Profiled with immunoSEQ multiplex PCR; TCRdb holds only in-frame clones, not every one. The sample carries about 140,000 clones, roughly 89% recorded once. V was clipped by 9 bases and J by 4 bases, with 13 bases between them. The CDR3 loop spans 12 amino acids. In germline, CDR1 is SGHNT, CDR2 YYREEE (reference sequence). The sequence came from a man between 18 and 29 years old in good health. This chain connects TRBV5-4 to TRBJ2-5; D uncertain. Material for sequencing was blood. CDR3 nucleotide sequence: TGTGCCACCGGACCGACCCCAGAGACCCAGTACTTC. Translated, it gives CATGPTPETQYF.